A selection of T cell receptor beta chains follows, all from one sample in a study of identical twins. MiXCR, run by TCRdb on the 5' RACE reads, gives a single entry per CDR3 protein. Of approximately 680,000 distinct CDR3 sequences listed, under 8.5% were seen once; the top ten hold around 1.6%. The sample was also reused in another study, on yellow fever vaccine responses in identical twins.

Sequencing was carried out using PBMCs. These receptors were obtained from a woman between 18 and 29 years old in good health. Each CDR3 is given with its conserved first and last residue. The D gene is left open where the match is weak. Size values are once, few and many counts, or a class for expanded clones, and some rows have none.

>.|TRBV29-1|TRBJ1-2|many
CSVVAKVPPNYGYTF
TGCAGCGTTGTTGCAAAGGTCCCCCCTAACTACGGCTACACCTTC
>.|TRBV18|TRBJ2-3|many
CASSPPGASSTLPQYF
TGTGCCAGCTCACCACCCGGGGCTAGCTCCACCTTGCCGCAGTATTTT
>.|TRBV12-3/TRBV12-4|TRBJ2-7|.
CASSLISRGYEQYF
TGTGCCAGCAGTTTGATATCACGTGGTTACGAGCAGTACTTC
>TRBD2|TRBV20-1|TRBJ2-3|.
CSARLAGADTQYF
TGCAGTGCTAGACTAGCGGGGGCAGATACGCAGTATTTT
>TRBD1|TRBV9|TRBJ2-2|few
CASSVFRGKNTGELFF
TGTGCCAGCAGCGTCTTCAGGGGGAAGAACACCGGGGAGCTGTTTTTT
>.|TRBV7-9|TRBJ2-5|few
CASSSGPRGETQYF
TGTGCCAGCAGTTCGGGCCCCCGGGGAGAGACCCAGTACTTC
>.|TRBV11-3|TRBJ1-2|few
CASSFKSTPYGYTF
TGTGCCAGCAGCTTTAAATCAACCCCCTATGGCTACACCTTC
>TRBD2|TRBV12-3/TRBV12-4|TRBJ2-1|few
CASSYTSGVYNEQFF
TGTGCCAGCAGCTACACTAGCGGGGTATACAATGAGCAGTTCTTC
>.|TRBV7-9|TRBJ2-3|few
CASSLYTDTQYF
TGTGCCAGCAGCCTCTACACAGATACGCAGTATTTT
>.|TRBV29-1|TRBJ2-5|.
CSVGTGRSVETQYF
TGCAGCGTTGGTACAGGGAGGTCCGTCGAGACCCAGTACTTC
>TRBD2|TRBV12-3/TRBV12-4|TRBJ2-2|many
CASSGGRSRAGELFF
TGTGCCAGCAGTGGCGGGAGGTCGAGGGCCGGGGAGCTGTTTTTT
>TRBD2|TRBV2|TRBJ2-1|few
CASSEGWEGTNEQFF
TGTGCCAGCAGTGAAGGATGGGAGGGAACTAATGAGCAGTTCTTC
>.|TRBV5-1|TRBJ2-1|.
CASSRDGMRRNEQFF
TGCGCCAGCAGCCGGGATGGGATGAGGAGGAATGAGCAGTTCTTC
>.|TRBV14|TRBJ2-1|many
CASSQSVGNEQFF
TGTGCCAGCAGCCAATCCGTCGGCAATGAGCAGTTCTTC
>.|TRBV5-1|TRBJ2-3|.
CASSLVPPADTQYF
TGCGCCAGCAGCTTGGTCCCCCCCGCAGATACGCAGTATTTT
>TRBD2|TRBV20-1|TRBJ2-1|few
CSATSGAYNEQFF
TGCAGTGCTACTAGCGGGGCTTACAATGAGCAGTTCTTC
>.|TRBV12-3/TRBV12-4|TRBJ2-2|many
CASSQEMNTGELFF
TGTGCCAGCAGCCAAGAGATGAACACCGGGGAGCTGTTTTTT
>.|TRBV27|TRBJ1-4|many
CASSLLGPGEKLFF
TGTGCCAGCAGTTTACTGGGTCCAGGGGAAAAACTGTTTTTT
>TRBD1|TRBV12-3/TRBV12-4|TRBJ1-6|many
CASKILNRGPDSPLHF
TGTGCCAGCAAAATTTTAAACAGGGGGCCGGATTCACCCCTCCACTTT
>TRBD2|TRBV10-3|TRBJ2-1|few
CAISESPSGRYEQFF
TGTGCCATCAGTGAGTCGCCTAGCGGGCGGTATGAGCAGTTCTTC